What follows are 4 T cell receptor beta chains derived from one specimen sequenced in a study of blood T cell repertoires in COVID-19. Clones were read by immunoSEQ multiplex PCR, and TCRdb kept only the in-frame ones, dropping some. The sample contains some 94,000 clones, roughly 87% of which appear only once. Sequencing used peripheral blood. These receptors originate from a woman aged 60-70 years with COVID-19, enrolled during active disease.

The V and J genes are TRBV4-2 and TRBJ1-1; TRBD1 might be the D (5 bases). Germline CDR1 reads LGHNA; CDR2 reads YNFKEQ. The CDR3 runs to 20 residues. V lost 4 bases, J lost 4 bases, and 31 bases lay in between. The CDR3 bases are TGTGCCAGCAGCCTCCGAAATGGGGCTAGGGTGGCCTCACGCGGCACTGAAGCTTTCTTT. The encoded protein is CASSLRNGARVASRGTEAFF.

In its sample, this clone was seen once. CDR3 nucleotide sequence: TGTGCCAGCAGCCAAGTCCAGGTCGGCTACACCTTC. Amino acid sequence: CASSQVQVGYTF. The V gene is TRBV3-1 (or the pseudogene TRBV3-2), the J gene TRBJ1-2; the D is unclear. Germline CDR1 LGHDT, CDR2 YNNKEL (reference sequence). This CDR3 is built from 12 residues. Trimming removed 1 base from V and 8 bases from J, with 8 bases in between.

In DNA form, the CDR3 reads TGTGCCAGCAGCGCCAGGGTGGGGGGAGATACGCAGTATTTT. Translated: CASSARVGGDTQYF. This chain links TRBV9 with TRBJ2-3; D perhaps matches TRBD2 (6 bases). Trimming pared 3 bases from V and 5 bases from J, leaving 13 bases between. The germline V gene encodes CDR1 SGDLS and CDR2 YYNGEE. The CDR3 is 14 residues long.

V usage is TRBV21-1 and J usage is TRBJ1-1; TRBD1 is the table's D call and was not checked against the DNA. TRBV21-1 is shown as a pseudogene. This CDR3 region has 14 residues. In nucleotides, the CDR3 is TGTGCCAGCACGGGCTCTAGGGGTAACACTGAAGCTTTCTTT. This translates into CASTGSRGNTEAFF.